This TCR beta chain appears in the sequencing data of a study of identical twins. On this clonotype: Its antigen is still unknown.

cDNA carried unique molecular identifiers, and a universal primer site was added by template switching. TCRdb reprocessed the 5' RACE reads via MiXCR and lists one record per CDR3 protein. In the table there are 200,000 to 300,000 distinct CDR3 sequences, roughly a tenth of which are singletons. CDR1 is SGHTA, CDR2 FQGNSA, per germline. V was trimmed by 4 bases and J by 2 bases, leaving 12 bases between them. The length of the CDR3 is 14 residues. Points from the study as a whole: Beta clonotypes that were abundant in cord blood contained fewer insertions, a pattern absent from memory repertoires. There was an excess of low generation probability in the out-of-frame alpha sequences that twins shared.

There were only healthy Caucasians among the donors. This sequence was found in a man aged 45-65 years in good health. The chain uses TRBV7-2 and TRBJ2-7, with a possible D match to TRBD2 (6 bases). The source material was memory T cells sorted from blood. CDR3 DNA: TGTGCCAGCAGCTCTCAAGCGGGCCCCTACGAGCAGTACTTC. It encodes CASSSQAGPYEQYF. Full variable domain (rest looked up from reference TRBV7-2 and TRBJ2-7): GAGVSQSPSNKVTEKGKDVELRCDPISGHTALYWYRQSLGQGLEFLIYFQGNSAPDKSGLPSDRFSAERTGGSVSTLTIQRTQQEDSAVYLCASSSQAGPYEQYFGPGTRLTVT.